Listed here are 15 T cell receptor beta chains from one sample, sequenced in a study of a mutant IDH1 vaccine in newly diagnosed glioma (dated by TCRdb to the early 2020s). The method was the immunoSEQ multiplex PCR assay. TCRdb provides this immuneACCESS table in a form limited to in-frame rearrangements. Some clones are lacking; in checked studies, under half of them reflect an unresolved V gene, and why the rest are absent is not known. This sample comprises approximately 27,000 clones, 89% of them detected only once. Clones ranked in the top ten supply roughly 20% of the sample. Their cognate antigens are unknown. The time point label, read with the paper, signifies: week 5, during vaccination. Each vaccine dose, consisting of 300 ug of a 20-mer mutant IDH1 peptide in Montanide, was administered subcutaneously with topical imiquimod. This material consisted of PBMCs, taken from a glioma patient whose treatment included an IDH1 peptide vaccine. These receptors came from a man aged 18-30 years with glioma.

The rearrangement links TRBV7-9 to TRBJ2-2; TRBD1 matches 7 bases. V lost 5 bases, J lost 5 bases, and 8 bases stayed unmatched. CDR1 and CDR2 (germline): SEHNR, FQNEAQ (reference sequence). The CDR3 is 15 amino acids. CDR3 amino acids: CASSVADRETGELFF. CDR3 DNA: TGTGCCAGCAGCGTGGCCGACAGGGAAACCGGGGAGCTGTTTTTT.

This sequence joins TRBV30 and TRBJ1-4, with a tentative D call TRBD1 (6 bases). Per the germline V gene, CDR1 is GTSNPN and CDR2 is SVGIG (reference sequence). The CDR3 has 14 amino acids. The V end lost 3 bases, the J end lost 8 bases, and 16 bases lay between the germline ends. CDR3 sequence reads: CAWRPQGGAEKLFF. CDR3 nucleotide sequence: TGTGCCTGGAGGCCACAGGGAGGAGCCGAAAAACTGTTTTTT.

CDR3 in amino acids: CSVGLAGGDEQYF. In DNA, the CDR3 is TGCAGCGTGGGGCTAGCGGGAGGCGACGAGCAGTACTTC. V gene TRBV29-1 combines with J gene TRBJ2-7, with 11 bases fitting TRBD2. Germline CDR1 reads SQVTM; CDR2 reads ANQGSEA. The CDR3 loop spans 13 amino acids. After removal of 6 bases from V and 5 bases from J, the junction contained 6 bases not matched to a gene.

This chain joins TRBV4-1 and TRBJ1-4; no clear D. Germline values: CDR1 MGHRA, CDR2 YSYEKL. V was clipped by 1 base and J by 8 bases, with 17 bases between them. The CDR3 runs 16 residues. CDR3 bases: TGCGCCAGCAGCCAAGGGGGTGTTTCGGGCTCCGAAAAACTGTTTTTT. Protein: CASSQGGVSGSEKLFF.

This chain links TRBV27 with TRBJ1-6, with TRBD1 matching 9 bases. The CDR3 has 14 amino acids. V was pared by 3 bases and J by 13 bases, with 7 bases of the junction left unmatched. Looked up from germline, CDR1 is MNHEY and CDR2 is SMNVEV (reference sequence). The CDR3 is CASSLGQGLFPLHF. The CDR3 nucleotides are TGTGCCAGCAGTTTGGGACAGGGTCTTTTTCCCCTCCACTTT.

This clone is a singleton in its sample. The rearrangement links TRBV6-1 to TRBJ1-2, with D maybe TRBD1 (6 bases). Germline V gene lookup returns CDR1 MNHNS and CDR2 SASEGT. The CDR3 covers 16 residues. V dropped 4 bases and J dropped 8 bases, with 23 bases sitting between them. CDR3 nucleotide sequence: TGTGCCAGCAGTGGATCCGGGACAAGGTTGCACGGAGGCTACACCTTC. Translation gives CASSGSGTRLHGGYTF.

This clone was seen only a few times. This rearrangement joins TRBV2 to TRBJ1-1; D is unclear. Trimming removed 2 bases at V and 1 base at J, with 2 bases between. Germline CDR1 reads SNHLY; CDR2 reads FYNNEI. The CDR3 sequence is 12 residues long. The CDR3 DNA is TGTGCCAGCAGTGAATCGAACACTGAAGCTTTCTTT. Amino acids: CASSESNTEAFF.

V usage is TRBV30 and J usage is TRBJ1-5; a weak D match, TRBD1 (6 bases). Trimming took off 0 bases at V and 6 bases at J, with 12 bases between the two ends. Germline values: CDR1 GTSNPN, CDR2 SVGIG (reference sequence). The CDR3 is 14 amino acids. The chain's CDR3 is CAWSVGGGGQPQHF. The CDR3 bases are TGTGCCTGGAGTGTCGGAGGGGGGGGTCAGCCCCAGCATTTT.

The chain is built from TRBV2 and TRBJ1-1; D uncertain. CDR1 and CDR2 from the germline V gene are SNHLY and FYNNEI. V shed 3 bases and J shed 0 bases, with 5 bases lying between them. CDR3 length: 13 amino acids. The CDR3 reads CASSDGLNTEAFF. The CDR3 DNA follows: TGTGCCAGCAGTGACGGGTTGAACACTGAAGCTTTCTTT.

The chain couples TRBV18 to TRBJ1-4, with D hard to call. CDR1 KGHSH and CDR2 LQKENI come from the germline V gene. Trimming cost V 5 bases and J 0 bases, with 10 bases left between them. CDR3 length equals 15 residues. CDR3 residues: CASSSQQSTNEKLFF. For the CDR3, the DNA is TGTGCCAGCTCATCCCAACAGTCAACTAATGAAAAACTGTTTTTT.

This clone was detected a few times. The J gene is TRBJ2-3, the V gene TRBV30; possible D gene TRBD1, 5 bases. Germline V gene data show CDR1 as GTSNPN and CDR2 as SVGIG (reference sequence). This CDR3 contains 14 residues. V lost 5 bases and J lost 0, with 12 bases in between. This CDR3 is CAWRQPLSTDTQYF. CDR3 sequence (DNA): TGTGCCTGGCGACAGCCACTTAGCACAGATACGCAGTATTTT. Combining the CDR3 with reference TRBV30 and TRBJ2-3 gives the whole variable domain SQTIHQWPATLVQPVGSPLSLECTVEGTSNPNLYWYRQAAGRGLQLLFYSVGIGQISSEVPQNLSASRPQDRQFILSSKKLLLSDSGFYLCAWRQPLSTDTQYFGPGTRLTVL.

The rearrangement links TRBV6-5 to TRBJ2-7; a weak D match, TRBD1 (6 bases). CDR3 length: 15 amino acids. Deletions cut 2 bases from V and 3 bases from J, with 14 bases between. From germline, CDR1 is MNHEY and CDR2 SVGAGI. CDR3: CASSYRETGNYEQYF. DNA of the CDR3: TGTGCCAGCAGTTACCGAGAAACAGGGAACTACGAGCAGTACTTC.

The chain combines TRBV19 with TRBJ1-1; D ambiguous. The germline CDR1 and CDR2 sequences are LNHDA and SQIVND (reference sequence). Trimming pared 7 bases from V and 0 bases from J, leaving 15 bases between. CDR3 size: 15 residues. DNA of the CDR3: TGTGCCAGTAAAAGGGCAGATCTCATGAACACTGAAGCTTTCTTT. This sequence encodes CASKRADLMNTEAFF.

The V gene is TRBV19, the J gene TRBJ1-5, with D hard to call. The V end was cut by 6 bases, the J end by 0 bases, with 12 bases between. Germline loops: CDR1 LNHDA, CDR2 SQIVND (reference sequence). The CDR3 is made up of 15 amino acids. CDR3: CASSLTGYSNQPQHF. In DNA, the CDR3 is TGTGCCAGTAGCTTGACGGGGTATAGCAATCAGCCCCAGCATTTT.

The chain couples TRBV4-3 to TRBJ1-2; D unclear. CDR1 and CDR2 from the germline V gene are LGHNA and YSLEER. V lost 6 bases and J lost 4, with 12 bases in between. The CDR3 extends over 13 amino acids. The CDR3 sequence is CASSPDGLYGYTF. CDR3 nucleotides: TGCGCCAGCAGTCCGGACGGCCTCTATGGCTACACCTTC.